This T cell receptor (beta chain) was retrieved from a study of OX40 agonist ivuxolimab in advanced cancers. For the study at large: As their treatment, patients were administered ivuxolimab, an agonistic anti-OX40 (CD134) antibody. Melanoma, hepatocellular carcinoma, head and neck or renal cell cancer occurred in dose-escalation patients.

The CDR3 spans 14 residues. Between the trimmed V and J ends, which lost 5 bases and 5 bases, there was a span of 15 bases. The V gene's germline CDR1 is SEHNR and CDR2 FQNEAQ (reference sequence). Autoimmune disease history or systemic immunosuppression was exclusionary. Remarks on this clone: Its cognate antigen is unknown.

Here immunoSEQ multiplex PCR was the method, and the copy in TCRdb shows in-frame clones only, minus some. Here the sample spans approximately 70,000 clones, roughly 90% being singletons. General study points: Expanded clones tended on average to be more numerous among CD8+ T cells than CD4+.

The starting material was CD4+ or CD8+ T cells sorted from blood, obtained in a trial of the OX40 agonist ivuxolimab. The clonotype comes from an adult with an advanced solid tumor such as melanoma, head and neck, liver or kidney cancer. J is TRBJ1-2 and V is TRBV7-9; D is perhaps TRBD1 (5 bases). The CDR3 DNA is TGTGCCAGCAGCCAGTACTTAGACAGTTATGGCTACACCTTC. It specifies CASSQYLDSYGYTF.